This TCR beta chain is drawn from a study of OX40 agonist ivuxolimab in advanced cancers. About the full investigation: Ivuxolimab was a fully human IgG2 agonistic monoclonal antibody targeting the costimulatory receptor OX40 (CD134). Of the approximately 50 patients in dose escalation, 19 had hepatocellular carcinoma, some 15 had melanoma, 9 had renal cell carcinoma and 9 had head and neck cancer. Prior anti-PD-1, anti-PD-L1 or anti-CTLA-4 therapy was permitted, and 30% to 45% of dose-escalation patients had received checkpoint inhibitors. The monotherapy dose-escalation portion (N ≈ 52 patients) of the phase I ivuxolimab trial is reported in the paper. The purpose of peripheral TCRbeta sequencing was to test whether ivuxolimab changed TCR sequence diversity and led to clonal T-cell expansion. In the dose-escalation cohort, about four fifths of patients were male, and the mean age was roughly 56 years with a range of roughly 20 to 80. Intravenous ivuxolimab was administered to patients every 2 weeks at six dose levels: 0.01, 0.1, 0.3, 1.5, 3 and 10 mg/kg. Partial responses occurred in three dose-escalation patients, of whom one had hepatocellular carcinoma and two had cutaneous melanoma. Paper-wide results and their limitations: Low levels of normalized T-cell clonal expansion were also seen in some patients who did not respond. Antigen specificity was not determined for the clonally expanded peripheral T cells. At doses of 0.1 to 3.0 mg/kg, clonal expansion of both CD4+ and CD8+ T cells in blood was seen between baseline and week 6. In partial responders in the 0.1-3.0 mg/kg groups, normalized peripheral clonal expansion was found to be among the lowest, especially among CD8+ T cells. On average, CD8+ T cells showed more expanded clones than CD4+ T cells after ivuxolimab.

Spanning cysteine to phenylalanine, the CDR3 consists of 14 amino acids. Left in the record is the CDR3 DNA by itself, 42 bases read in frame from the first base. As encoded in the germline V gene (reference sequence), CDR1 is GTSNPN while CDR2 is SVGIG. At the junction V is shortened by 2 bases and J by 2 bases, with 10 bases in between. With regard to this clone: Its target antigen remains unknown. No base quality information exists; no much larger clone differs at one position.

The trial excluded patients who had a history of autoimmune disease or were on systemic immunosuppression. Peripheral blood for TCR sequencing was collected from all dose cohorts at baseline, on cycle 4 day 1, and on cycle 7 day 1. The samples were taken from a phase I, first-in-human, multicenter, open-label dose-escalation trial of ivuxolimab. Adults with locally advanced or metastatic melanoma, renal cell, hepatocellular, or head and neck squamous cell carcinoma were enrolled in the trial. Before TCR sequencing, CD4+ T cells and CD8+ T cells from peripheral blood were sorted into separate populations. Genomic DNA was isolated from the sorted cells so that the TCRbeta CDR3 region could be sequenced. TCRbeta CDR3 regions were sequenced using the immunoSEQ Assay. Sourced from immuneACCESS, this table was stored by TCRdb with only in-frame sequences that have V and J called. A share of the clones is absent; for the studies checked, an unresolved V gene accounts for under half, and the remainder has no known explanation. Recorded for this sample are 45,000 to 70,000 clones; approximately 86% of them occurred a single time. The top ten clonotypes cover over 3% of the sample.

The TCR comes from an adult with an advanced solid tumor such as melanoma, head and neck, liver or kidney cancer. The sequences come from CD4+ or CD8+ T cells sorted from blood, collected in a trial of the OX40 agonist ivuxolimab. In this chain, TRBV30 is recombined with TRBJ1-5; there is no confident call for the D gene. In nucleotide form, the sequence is TGTGCCTGGAGTCTAGGATCTGGCAATCAGCCCCAGCATTTT. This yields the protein CAWSLGSGNQPQHF.